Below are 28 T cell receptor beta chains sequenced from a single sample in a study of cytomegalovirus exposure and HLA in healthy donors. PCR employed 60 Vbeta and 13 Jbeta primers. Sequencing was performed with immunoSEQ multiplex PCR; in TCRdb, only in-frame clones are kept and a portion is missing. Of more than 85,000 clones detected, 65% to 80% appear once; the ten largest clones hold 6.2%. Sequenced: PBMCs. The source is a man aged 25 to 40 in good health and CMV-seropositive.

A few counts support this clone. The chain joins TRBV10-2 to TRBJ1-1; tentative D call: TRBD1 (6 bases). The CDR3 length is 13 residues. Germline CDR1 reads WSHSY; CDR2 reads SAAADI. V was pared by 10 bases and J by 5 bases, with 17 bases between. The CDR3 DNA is TGCGCCACAGGGGTGCAGGGCGGTACTGAAGCTTTCTTT. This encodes CATGVQGGTEAFF.

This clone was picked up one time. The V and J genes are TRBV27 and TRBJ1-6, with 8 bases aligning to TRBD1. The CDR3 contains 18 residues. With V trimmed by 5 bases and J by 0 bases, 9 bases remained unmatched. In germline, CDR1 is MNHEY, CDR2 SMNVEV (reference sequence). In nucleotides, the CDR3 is TGTGCCAGCAGTCTACTAGGGACAGGTATCTCCTATAATTCACCCCTCCACTTT. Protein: CASSLLGTGISYNSPLHF.

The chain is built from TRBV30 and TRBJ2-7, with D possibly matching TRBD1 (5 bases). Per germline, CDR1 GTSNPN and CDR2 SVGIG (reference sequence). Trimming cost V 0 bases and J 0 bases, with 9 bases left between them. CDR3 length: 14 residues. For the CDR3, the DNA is TGTGCCTGGAGTGTCATGCAGGGCTCCTACGAGCAGTACTTC. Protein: CAWSVMQGSYEQYF. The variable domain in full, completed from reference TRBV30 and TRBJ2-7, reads SQTIHQWPATLVQPVGSPLSLECTVEGTSNPNLYWYRQAAGRGLQLLFYSVGIGQISSEVPQNLSASRPQDRQFILSSKKLLLSDSGFYLCAWSVMQGSYEQYFGPGTRLTVT.

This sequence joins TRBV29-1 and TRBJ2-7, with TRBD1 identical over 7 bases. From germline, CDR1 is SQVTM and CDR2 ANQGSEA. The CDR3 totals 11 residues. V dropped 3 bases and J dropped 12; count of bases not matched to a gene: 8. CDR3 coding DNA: TGCAGCGTTGAGGTTGAGGCAGGGGGGTACTTC. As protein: CSVEVEAGGYF.

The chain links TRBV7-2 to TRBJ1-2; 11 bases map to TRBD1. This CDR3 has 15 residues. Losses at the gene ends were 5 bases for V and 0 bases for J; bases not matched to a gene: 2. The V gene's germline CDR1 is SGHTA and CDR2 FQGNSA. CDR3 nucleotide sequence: TGTGCCAGCAGCCCGGGACAGGGGGCTAACTATGGCTACACCTTC. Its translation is CASSPGQGANYGYTF.

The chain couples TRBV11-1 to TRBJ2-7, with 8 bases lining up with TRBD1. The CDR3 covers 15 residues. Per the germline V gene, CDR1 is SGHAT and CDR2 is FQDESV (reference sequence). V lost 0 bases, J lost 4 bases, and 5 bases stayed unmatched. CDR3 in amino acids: CASSLARRGLYEQYF. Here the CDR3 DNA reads TGTGCCAGCAGCTTAGCCCGCAGGGGGCTGTACGAGCAGTACTTC. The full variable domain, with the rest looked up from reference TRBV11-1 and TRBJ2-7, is EAEVAQSPRYKITEKSQAVAFWCDPISGHATLYWYRQILGQGPELLVQFQDESVVDDSQLPKDRFSAERLKGVDSTLKIQPAELGDSAMYLCASSLARRGLYEQYFGPGTRLTVT.

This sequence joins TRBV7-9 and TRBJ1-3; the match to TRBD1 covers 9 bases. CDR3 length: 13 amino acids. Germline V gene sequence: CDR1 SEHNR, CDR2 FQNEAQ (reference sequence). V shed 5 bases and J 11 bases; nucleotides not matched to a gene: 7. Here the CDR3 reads CASSLGQGAAIYF. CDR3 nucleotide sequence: TGTGCCAGCAGCCTGGGACAGGGAGCCGCCATATATTTT.

CDR3 nucleotide sequence: TGTGCCAGCATCGTCGGGGAAGGTAATTCACCCCTCCACTTT. This encodes CASIVGEGNSPLHF. V is TRBV2 and J is TRBJ1-6, with D hard to call. The V gene lost 7 bases and the J gene lost 6 bases, with 13 bases spanning the gap. The CDR3 contains 14 residues. Germline-derived CDR1 and CDR2 are SNHLY and FYNNEI.

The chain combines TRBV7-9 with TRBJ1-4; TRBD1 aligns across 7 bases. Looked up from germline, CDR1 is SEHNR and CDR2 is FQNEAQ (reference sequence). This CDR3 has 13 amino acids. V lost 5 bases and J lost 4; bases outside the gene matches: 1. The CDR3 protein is CASSTGDNEKLFF. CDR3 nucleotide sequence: TGTGCCAGCAGCACAGGGGATAATGAAAAACTGTTTTTT. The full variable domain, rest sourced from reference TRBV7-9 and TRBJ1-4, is DTGVSQNPRHKITKRGQNVTFRCDPISEHNRLYWYRQTLGQGPEFLTYFQNEAQLEKSRLLSDRFSAERPKGSFSTLEIQRTEQGDSAMYLCASSTGDNEKLFFGSGTQLSVL.

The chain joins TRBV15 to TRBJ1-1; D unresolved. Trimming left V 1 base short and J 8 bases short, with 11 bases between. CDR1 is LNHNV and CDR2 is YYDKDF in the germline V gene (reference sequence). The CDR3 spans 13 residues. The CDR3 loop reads CATSRVAISEAFF. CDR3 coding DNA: TGTGCCACCAGCAGAGTGGCAATTTCGGAAGCTTTCTTT.

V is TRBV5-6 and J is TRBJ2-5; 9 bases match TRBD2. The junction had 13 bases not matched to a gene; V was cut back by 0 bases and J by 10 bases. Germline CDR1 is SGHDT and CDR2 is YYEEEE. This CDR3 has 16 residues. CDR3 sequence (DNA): TGTGCCAGCAGCTTGGGATCCCGCGGGGGGGCCGGTAACCAGTACTTC. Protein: CASSLGSRGGAGNQYF.

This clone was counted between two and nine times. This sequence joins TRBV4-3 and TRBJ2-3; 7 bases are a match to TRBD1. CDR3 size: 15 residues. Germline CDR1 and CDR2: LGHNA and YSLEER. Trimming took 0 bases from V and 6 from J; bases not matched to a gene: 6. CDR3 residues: CASSQEERGRDTQYF. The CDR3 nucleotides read TGCGCCAGCAGCCAAGAGGAAAGGGGGCGGGATACGCAGTATTTT.

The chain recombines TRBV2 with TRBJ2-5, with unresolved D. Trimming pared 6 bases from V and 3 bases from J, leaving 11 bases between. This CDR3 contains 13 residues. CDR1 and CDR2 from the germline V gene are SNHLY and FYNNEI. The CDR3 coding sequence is TGTGCCAGCAGCCCACTCCTAAAAGAGACCCAGTACTTC. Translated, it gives CASSPLLKETQYF.

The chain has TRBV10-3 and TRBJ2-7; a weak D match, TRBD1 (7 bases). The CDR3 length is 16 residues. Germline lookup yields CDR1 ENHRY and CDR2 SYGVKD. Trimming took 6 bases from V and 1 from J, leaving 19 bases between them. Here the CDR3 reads CAISSFSGGLSYEQYF. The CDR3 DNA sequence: TGTGCCATCAGCTCGTTTTCAGGGGGGCTTTCCTACGAGCAGTACTTC.

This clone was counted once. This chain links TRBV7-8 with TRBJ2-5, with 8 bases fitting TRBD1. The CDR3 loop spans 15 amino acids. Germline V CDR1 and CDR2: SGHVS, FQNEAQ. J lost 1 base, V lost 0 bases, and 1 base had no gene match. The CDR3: CASSLADRAQETQYF. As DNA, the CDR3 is TGTGCCAGCAGCTTAGCGGACAGGGCCCAAGAGACCCAGTACTTC.

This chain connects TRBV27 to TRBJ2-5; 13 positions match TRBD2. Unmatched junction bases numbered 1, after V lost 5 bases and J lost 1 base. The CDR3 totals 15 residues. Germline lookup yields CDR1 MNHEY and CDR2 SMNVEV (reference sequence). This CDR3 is CASSRTSGGQETQYF. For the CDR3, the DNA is TGTGCCAGCAGTCGGACTAGCGGGGGCCAAGAGACCCAGTACTTC.

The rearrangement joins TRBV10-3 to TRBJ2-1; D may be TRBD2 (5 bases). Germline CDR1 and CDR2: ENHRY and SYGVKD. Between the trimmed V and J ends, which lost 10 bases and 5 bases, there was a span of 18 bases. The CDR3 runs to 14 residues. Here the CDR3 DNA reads TGTGCCACCGAACCCGGACTCGGGAACAATGAGCAGTTCTTC. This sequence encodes CATEPGLGNNEQFF.

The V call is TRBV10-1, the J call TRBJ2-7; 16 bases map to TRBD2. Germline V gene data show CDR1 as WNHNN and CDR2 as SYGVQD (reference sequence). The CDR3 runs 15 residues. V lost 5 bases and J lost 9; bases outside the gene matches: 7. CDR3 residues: CASSSGTSGGAVQYF. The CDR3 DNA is TGCGCCAGCAGTTCCGGGACTAGCGGGGGGGCCGTGCAGTACTTC.

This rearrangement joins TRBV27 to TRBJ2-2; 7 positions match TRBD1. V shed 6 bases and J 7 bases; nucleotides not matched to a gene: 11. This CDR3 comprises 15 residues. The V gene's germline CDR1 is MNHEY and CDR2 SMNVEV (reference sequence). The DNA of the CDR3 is TGTGCCAGCAGCCTGACCACAGGGGCCGGCGGGGAGCTGTTTTTT. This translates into CASSLTTGAGGELFF.

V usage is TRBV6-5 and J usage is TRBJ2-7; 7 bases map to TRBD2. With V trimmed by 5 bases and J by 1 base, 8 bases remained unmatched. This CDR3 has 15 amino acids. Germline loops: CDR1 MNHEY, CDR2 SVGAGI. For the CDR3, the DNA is TGTGCCAGCAGTCCGTCCCGCGGGGGTTCCTACGAGCAGTACTTC. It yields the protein CASSPSRGGSYEQYF.

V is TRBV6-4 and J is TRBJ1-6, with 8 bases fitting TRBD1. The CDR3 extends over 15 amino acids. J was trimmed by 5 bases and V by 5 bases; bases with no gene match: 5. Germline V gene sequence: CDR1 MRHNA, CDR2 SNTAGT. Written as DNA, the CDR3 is TGTGCCAGCAGTAGTACAGGGGGAAATAATTCACCCCTCCACTTT. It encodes CASSSTGGNNSPLHF.

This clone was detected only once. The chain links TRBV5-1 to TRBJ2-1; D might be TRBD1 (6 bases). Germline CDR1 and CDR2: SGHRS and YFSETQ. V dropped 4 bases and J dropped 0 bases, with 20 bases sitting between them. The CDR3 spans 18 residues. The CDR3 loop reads CASSKDSFNQLSYNEQFF. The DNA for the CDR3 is TGCGCCAGCAGCAAGGACAGCTTCAACCAGCTCTCCTACAATGAGCAGTTCTTC.

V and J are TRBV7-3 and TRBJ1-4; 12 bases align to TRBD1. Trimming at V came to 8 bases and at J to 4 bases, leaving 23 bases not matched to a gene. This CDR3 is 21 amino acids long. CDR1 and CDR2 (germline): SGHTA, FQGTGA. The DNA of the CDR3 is TGTGCCAGCGCCGCAGGGGGACAGGGGGCGATAAATCGCCTTTTTAATGAAAAACTGTTTTTT. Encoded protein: CASAAGGQGAINRLFNEKLFF.

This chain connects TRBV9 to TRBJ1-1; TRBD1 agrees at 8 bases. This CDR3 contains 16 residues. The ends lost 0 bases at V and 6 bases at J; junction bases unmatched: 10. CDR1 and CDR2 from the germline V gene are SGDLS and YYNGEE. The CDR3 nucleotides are TGTGCCAGCAGCGTAGAACAAAGCGGACAGGGCTCTGAAGCTTTCTTT. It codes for CASSVEQSGQGSEAFF.

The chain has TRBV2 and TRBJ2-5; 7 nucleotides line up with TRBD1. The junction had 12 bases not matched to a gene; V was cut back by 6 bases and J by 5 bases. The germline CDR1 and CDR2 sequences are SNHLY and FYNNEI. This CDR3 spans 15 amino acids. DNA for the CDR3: TGTGCCAGCAGAATGAGTATAGGGGGCTGGGAGACCCAGTACTTC. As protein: CASRMSIGGWETQYF.

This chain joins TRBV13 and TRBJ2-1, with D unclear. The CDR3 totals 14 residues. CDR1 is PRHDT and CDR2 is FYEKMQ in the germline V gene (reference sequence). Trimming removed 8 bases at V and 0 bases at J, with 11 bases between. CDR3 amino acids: CASGRLSSYNEQFF. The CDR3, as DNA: TGTGCCAGCGGCAGGCTAAGCTCCTACAATGAGCAGTTCTTC.

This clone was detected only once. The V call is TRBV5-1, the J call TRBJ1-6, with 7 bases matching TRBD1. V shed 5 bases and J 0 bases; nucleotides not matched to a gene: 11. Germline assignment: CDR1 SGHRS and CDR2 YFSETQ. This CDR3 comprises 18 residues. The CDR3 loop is CASSNGQGGDSYNSPLHF. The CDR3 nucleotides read TGCGCCAGCAGTAATGGTCAGGGGGGCGACTCCTATAATTCACCCCTCCACTTT.

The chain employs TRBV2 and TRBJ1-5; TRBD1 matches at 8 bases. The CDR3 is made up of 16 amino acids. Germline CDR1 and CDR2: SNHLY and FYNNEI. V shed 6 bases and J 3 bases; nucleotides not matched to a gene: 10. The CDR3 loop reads CASRTGTGRPNQPQHF. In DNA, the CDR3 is TGTGCCAGCAGGACCGGGACAGGAAGGCCCAATCAGCCCCAGCATTTT.